This is a list of T cell receptor beta chains from one sample in a study of T cell repertoires in cytomegalovirus infection. The antigens for these receptors are not known. TCRdb independently ran MiXCR on the reads; one entry per CDR3 protein. This sample has hundreds of thousands of distinct CDR3 sequences, with roughly 36% found just once. Sequences were derived from cultured PBMCs, sampled from culture after CMV antigen stimulation. These TCRs come from a human donor in good health (CMV status not recorded). Some clones in this sample may be carry-over from other donors' samples. The CDR3 runs from the conserved cysteine through the conserved F or W. The order of the fields is clone size, J gene, D gene, V gene, CDR3 DNA, CDR3 protein. A D gene is named only where the DNA matches it firmly. A row's size may be missing; if present it is once, few, many or a size class.

size: few; J: TRBJ2-1; D: -; V: TRBV7-2; DNA: TGTGCCAGCAGCTTTAGCCAGAGCTCCTACAATGAGCAGTTCTTC; CDR3: CASSFSQSSYNEQFF
size: -; J: TRBJ2-3; D: TRBD1; V: TRBV5-5; DNA: TGTGCCAGCAGCTTGTGGGACAGTGGAACGCAGTATTTT; CDR3: CASSLWDSGTQYF
size: -; J: TRBJ2-3; D: TRBD2; V: TRBV11-2; DNA: TGTGCCAGCAGCTACCGGGGACTAGCGGGCCCATTCCCTAGCACAGATACGCAGTATTTT; CDR3: CASSYRGLAGPFPSTDTQYF
size: -; J: TRBJ2-3; D: -; V: TRBV27; DNA: TGTGCCAGCAGCTGGAATTTGGGGGCAGATACGCAGTATTTT; CDR3: CASSWNLGADTQYF
size: many; J: TRBJ2-1; D: -; V: TRBV6-5; DNA: TGTGCCAGCAGTTATCGGACGGGGACGTCGTGGCAGTTCTTC; CDR3: CASSYRTGTSWQFF
size: -; J: TRBJ2-2; D: -; V: TRBV24-1; DNA: TGTGCCATCGGCAGCCGGACAAACACCGGGGAGCTGTTTTTT; CDR3: CAIGSRTNTGELFF
size: -; J: TRBJ1-5; D: -; V: TRBV27; DNA: TGTGCCAGCAGTTTATGGGCTCTTTTGAATCAGCCCCAGCATTTT; CDR3: CASSLWALLNQPQHF
size: many; J: TRBJ2-5; D: -; V: TRBV7-2; DNA: TGTGCCAGCAGCCCGACGGCCGGGAAACTTAAGACCCAGTACTTC; CDR3: CASSPTAGKLKTQYF
size: few; J: TRBJ2-2; D: -; V: TRBV11-3; DNA: TGTGCCAGCAGTCCGGCCCCGAACACCGGGGAGCTGTTTTTT; CDR3: CASSPAPNTGELFF
size: -; J: TRBJ1-1; D: -; V: TRBV27; DNA: TGTGCCAGCAGTCCGACCCCCCGTGGGCTACTTATGAACACTGAAGCTTTCTTT; CDR3: CASSPTPRGLLMNTEAFF
size: -; J: TRBJ1-6; D: -; V: TRBV7-2; DNA: TGTGCCAGCAGCCTTCGACAGCGCTATAATTCACCCCTCCACTTT; CDR3: CASSLRQRYNSPLHF
size: few; J: TRBJ2-5; D: -; V: TRBV4-3; DNA: TGCGCCAGCAGCCAAGATTGGCGGGGACAAGAGACCCAGTACTTC; CDR3: CASSQDWRGQETQYF
size: many; J: TRBJ1-1; D: -; V: TRBV7-2; DNA: TGTGCCAGCAGGCCTGGGTGGACTGAAGCTTTCTTT; CDR3: CASRPGWTEAFF
size: few; J: TRBJ1-1; D: -; V: TRBV7-9; DNA: TGTGCCAGCAGCCGGGCCGGGACACAGAACACTGAAGCTTTCTTT; CDR3: CASSRAGTQNTEAFF
size: -; J: TRBJ2-3; D: -; V: TRBV7-9; DNA: TGTGCCAGCATGGTAGCGGCTAGCACAGATACGCAGTATTTT; CDR3: CASMVAASTDTQYF
size: -; J: TRBJ2-5; D: -; V: TRBV5-6; DNA: TGTGCCAGCAGCTTGTACTGGGAGGAGACCCAGTACTTC; CDR3: CASSLYWEETQYF
size: many; J: TRBJ1-2; D: -; V: TRBV7-2; DNA: TGTGCCAGCAGCTTAGCGCAATTTAACAGGGTTAAAGGCTATGGCTACACCTTC; CDR3: CASSLAQFNRVKGYGYTF
size: many; J: TRBJ1-1; D: TRBD1; V: TRBV7-9; DNA: TGTGCCAGCAGCCCGACAGGGTGGAGTGCTGAAGCTTTCTTT; CDR3: CASSPTGWSAEAFF
size: -; J: TRBJ2-5; D: TRBD2; V: TRBV19; DNA: TGTGCCAGTAGTATCGTAGCGGGGGGGCCGGAGACCCAGTACTTC; CDR3: CASSIVAGGPETQYF
size: once; J: TRBJ2-5; D: -; V: TRBV12-3/TRBV12-4; DNA: TGTGCCAGCAGTTTATATAAAGAGACCCAGTACTTC; CDR3: CASSLYKETQYF
size: -; J: TRBJ2-3; D: -; V: TRBV4-3; DNA: TGCGCCAGCAGCCAAGGACCCAGACCCGGGGGCACAGATACGCAGTATTTT; CDR3: CASSQGPRPGGTDTQYF
size: -; J: TRBJ2-5; D: -; V: TRBV20-1; DNA: TGCAGTGCTACTATTGTATGGGGACAAGTTTCCCAAGAGACCCAGTACTTC; CDR3: CSATIVWGQVSQETQYF
size: -; J: TRBJ2-1; D: TRBD2; V: TRBV4-1; DNA: TGCGCCAGCAGCCAGGCTTCCTCTAGCGGGTCCGACAACAATGAGCAGTTCTTC; CDR3: CASSQASSSGSDNNEQFF
size: few; J: TRBJ2-7; D: -; V: TRBV7-2; DNA: TGTGCCAGCAGCCGACCTTCGTCCGGCCTCTCCTACGAGCAGTACTTC; CDR3: CASSRPSSGLSYEQYF
size: -; J: TRBJ2-1; D: TRBD2; V: TRBV5-4; DNA: TGTGCCAGCAGCGCGGGACTAGCGGGGGGGCTAGGTTTTGGGCAGTTCTTC; CDR3: CASSAGLAGGLGFGQFF
size: -; J: TRBJ1-1; D: TRBD1; V: TRBV20-1; DNA: TGCAGTGCTAGGCAAACCAGGGGGGGGGCTTTCTTT; CDR3: CSARQTRGGAFF
size: -; J: TRBJ2-5; D: TRBD2; V: TRBV7-2; DNA: TGTGCCAGCAGCCCTCCCCCACTAGCGGTCCAAGAGACCCAGTACTTC; CDR3: CASSPPPLAVQETQYF
size: once; J: TRBJ2-5; D: -; V: TRBV15; DNA: TGTGCCACCAGCAGGGAGAGGAGGGACTTTTCAGAGACCCAGTACTTC; CDR3: CATSRERRDFSETQYF
size: -; J: TRBJ2-7; D: -; V: TRBV20-1; DNA: TGCAGTGCTAGAGACTCAGGGATAGAGCAGTACTTC; CDR3: CSARDSGIEQYF
size: once; J: TRBJ2-1; D: -; V: TRBV4-3; DNA: TGCGCCAGCAGCCAAGATGCGGGACCCCCGATCTTC; CDR3: CASSQDAGPPIF
size: few; J: TRBJ1-5; D: -; V: TRBV19; DNA: TGTGCCAGTAGTATGGGACGCAATCAGCCCCAGCATTTT; CDR3: CASSMGRNQPQHF
size: many; J: TRBJ1-4; D: -; V: TRBV7-2; DNA: TGTGCCAGCAGCTCCGATGGAGGGGGGAATGAAAAACTGTTTTTT; CDR3: CASSSDGGGNEKLFF
size: -; J: TRBJ1-2; D: -; V: TRBV7-9; DNA: TGTGCCAGCAGCCTCAAGGGCGAAGCTAACTATGGCTACACCTTC; CDR3: CASSLKGEANYGYTF
size: -; J: TRBJ2-4; D: -; V: TRBV4-1; DNA: TGCGCCAGCAGCCAATTCCGCTCGGAGGACATTCAGTACTTC; CDR3: CASSQFRSEDIQYF
size: -; J: TRBJ2-4; D: -; V: TRBV12-5; DNA: TGTGCTAGTGGCCCCCATAGCGGAAAAAACATTCAGTACTTC; CDR3: CASGPHSGKNIQYF
size: -; J: TRBJ1-2; D: -; V: TRBV29-1; DNA: TGCAGCGTTGAATGGTCCAGTCTATCTAACTATGGCTACACCTTC; CDR3: CSVEWSSLSNYGYTF
size: many; J: TRBJ1-6; D: -; V: TRBV7-2; DNA: TGTGCCAGCAGCCCAACCCAGGCAGGACCTTATAATTCACCCCTCCACTTT; CDR3: CASSPTQAGPYNSPLHF
size: -; J: TRBJ2-7; D: -; V: TRBV6-2/TRBV6-3; DNA: TGTGCCAGCAGTCCCGCCCAGGCAGGGAGCTCCTACGAGCAGTACTTC; CDR3: CASSPAQAGSSYEQYF
size: many; J: TRBJ2-3; D: TRBD2; V: TRBV7-2; DNA: TGTGCCAGCAGCCTCATAGGGACTAGCGGGAGTGGAGATACGCAGTATTTT; CDR3: CASSLIGTSGSGDTQYF
size: -; J: TRBJ2-7; D: -; V: TRBV7-9; DNA: TGTGCCAGCAGCTTAAGAGATGGGGTGGGTGCCTACGAGCAGTACTTC; CDR3: CASSLRDGVGAYEQYF
size: few; J: TRBJ1-5; D: -; V: TRBV2; DNA: TGTGCCAGCACTTGGACGGGTATTAGCAATCAGCCCCAGCATTTT; CDR3: CASTWTGISNQPQHF
size: -; J: TRBJ1-2; D: -; V: TRBV7-2; DNA: TGTGCCAGCAGCTTTTCAGGGGTTTCCGCTAACTATGGCTACACCTTC; CDR3: CASSFSGVSANYGYTF
size: -; J: TRBJ1-1; D: TRBD1; V: TRBV29-1; DNA: TGCAGCGTTGCACTCGGACAGGGTTATATCTTAACTGAAGCTTTCTTT; CDR3: CSVALGQGYILTEAFF